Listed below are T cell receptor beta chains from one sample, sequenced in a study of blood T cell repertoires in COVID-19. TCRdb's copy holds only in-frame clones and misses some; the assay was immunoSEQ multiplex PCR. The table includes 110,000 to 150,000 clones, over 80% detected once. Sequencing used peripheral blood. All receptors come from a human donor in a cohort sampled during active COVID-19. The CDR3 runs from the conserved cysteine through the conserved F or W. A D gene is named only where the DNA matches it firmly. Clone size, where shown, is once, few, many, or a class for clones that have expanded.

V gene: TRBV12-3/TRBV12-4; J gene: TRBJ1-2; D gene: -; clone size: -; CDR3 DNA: TGTGCCAGCACTAGGACAGCCTACTATGGCTACACCTTC; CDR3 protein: CASTRTAYYGYTF
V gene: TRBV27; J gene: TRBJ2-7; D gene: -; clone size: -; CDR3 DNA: TGTGCCAGCAGTTTGTGGCCAGGCCGCTCCTACGAGCAGTACTTC; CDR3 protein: CASSLWPGRSYEQYF
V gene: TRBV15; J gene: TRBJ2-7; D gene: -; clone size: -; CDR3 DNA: TGTGCCACCAGCAGACAGACAGGCCTTCCGTGGGAGCAGTACTTC; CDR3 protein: CATSRQTGLPWEQYF
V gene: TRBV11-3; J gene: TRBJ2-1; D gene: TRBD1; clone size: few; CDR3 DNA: TGTGCCAGCAGCCCCGACAGGGTCCGCAATGAGCAGTTCTTC; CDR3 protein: CASSPDRVRNEQFF
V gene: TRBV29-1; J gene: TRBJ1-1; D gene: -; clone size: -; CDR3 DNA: TGCAGCGTGGGCCAGGGGTCCACTGAAGCTTTCTTT; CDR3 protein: CSVGQGSTEAFF
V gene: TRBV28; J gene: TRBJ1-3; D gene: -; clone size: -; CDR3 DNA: TGTGCCAGCACACAGCCGGCCGGGGGATCTGGAAACACCATATATTTT; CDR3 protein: CASTQPAGGSGNTIYF
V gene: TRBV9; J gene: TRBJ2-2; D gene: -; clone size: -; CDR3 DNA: TGTGCCAGCAGCGTAAGGACACCGAACACCGGGGAGCTGTTTTTT; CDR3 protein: CASSVRTPNTGELFF
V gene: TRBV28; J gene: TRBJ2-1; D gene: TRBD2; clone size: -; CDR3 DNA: TGTGCCAGCAGTGAAAAGACTAGCGGGAGGAATGAGCAGTTCTTC; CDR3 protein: CASSEKTSGRNEQFF
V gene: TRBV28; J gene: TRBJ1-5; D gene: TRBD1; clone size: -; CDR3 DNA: TGTGCCAGCAAAAAGACAGGGTCCCGTCAGCCCCAGCATTTT; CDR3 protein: CASKKTGSRQPQHF
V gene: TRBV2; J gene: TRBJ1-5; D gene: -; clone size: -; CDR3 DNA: TGTGCCAGCAGTGAGACACGGTATAGCAATCAGCCCCAGCATTTT; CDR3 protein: CASSETRYSNQPQHF
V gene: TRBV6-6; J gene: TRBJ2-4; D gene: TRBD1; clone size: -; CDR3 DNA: TGTGCCAGCAGTACAGGACAGGCCTCTCCCTCAGGGGACTTC; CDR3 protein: CASSTGQASPSGDF
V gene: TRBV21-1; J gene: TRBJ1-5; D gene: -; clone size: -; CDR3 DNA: TGTGCCAGCAGCAAGCCTATCCTATGGGGAAGGAGGTTTTATTTT; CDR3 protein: CASSKPILWGRRFYF
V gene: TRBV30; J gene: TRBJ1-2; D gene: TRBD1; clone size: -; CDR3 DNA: TGTGCCTGGAGGATAAGAGGGACAGCCCTGGACACCTTC; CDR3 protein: CAWRIRGTALDTF
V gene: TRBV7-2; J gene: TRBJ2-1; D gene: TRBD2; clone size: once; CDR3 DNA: TGTGCCAGCAGCTTTAGCGGGAATACCTACAATGAGCAGTTCTTC; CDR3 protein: CASSFSGNTYNEQFF
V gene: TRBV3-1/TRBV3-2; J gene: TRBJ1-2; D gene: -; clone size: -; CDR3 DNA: TGTGCCAGCAGCCCGACTAGGGTAGCTAACTATGGCTACACCTTC; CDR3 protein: CASSPTRVANYGYTF
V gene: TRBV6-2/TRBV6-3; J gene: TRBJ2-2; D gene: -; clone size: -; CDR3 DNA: TGTGCCAGTAGGTACCTAACCGGGGAGCTGTTTTTT; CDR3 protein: CASRYLTGELFF
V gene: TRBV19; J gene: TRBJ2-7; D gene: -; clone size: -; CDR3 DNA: TGTGCCAGTAGTATCGGTAGACTCTACGAGCAGTACTTC; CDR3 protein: CASSIGRLYEQYF
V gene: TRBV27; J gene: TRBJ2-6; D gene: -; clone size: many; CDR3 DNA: TGTGCCAGCAGTAAAGCGGCTGGGGCCAACGTCCTGACTTTC; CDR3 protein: CASSKAAGANVLTF
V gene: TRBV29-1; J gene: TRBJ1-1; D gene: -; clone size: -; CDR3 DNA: TGCAGCGTCGCGCAGGTGGGGGGAGGGACTGAAGCTTTCTTT; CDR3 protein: CSVAQVGGGTEAFF
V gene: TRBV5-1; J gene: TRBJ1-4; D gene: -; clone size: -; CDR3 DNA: TGCGCCAGCAGCTTGGGAGAGGCGGGAAAACTGTTTTTT; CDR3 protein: CASSLGEAGKLFF
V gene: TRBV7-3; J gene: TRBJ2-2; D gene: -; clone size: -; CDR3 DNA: TGTGCCAGCGGTTCAGCGTACACCGGGGAGCTGTTTTTT; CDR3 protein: CASGSAYTGELFF
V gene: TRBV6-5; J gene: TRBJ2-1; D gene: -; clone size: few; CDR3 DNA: TGTGCCAGCAGTTACGGGAGTGAAGCCCTCTCCAAGCAGTTCTTC; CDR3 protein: CASSYGSEALSKQFF
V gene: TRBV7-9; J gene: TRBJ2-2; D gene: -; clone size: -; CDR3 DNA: TGTGCCAGCAGCTCACTAGCAACTGGGGAGCTGTTTTTT; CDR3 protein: CASSSLATGELFF
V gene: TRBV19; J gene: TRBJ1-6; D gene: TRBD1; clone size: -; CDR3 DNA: TGTGCCAGTCCGGGACAGGGATATTCCTATAATTCACCCCTCCACTTT; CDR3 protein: CASPGQGYSYNSPLHF
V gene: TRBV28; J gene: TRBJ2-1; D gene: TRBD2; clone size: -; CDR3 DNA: TGTGCCAGCAGCCGAGGACTAGCGGGATTATTTTCGGGCAATGAGCAGTTCTTC; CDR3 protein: CASSRGLAGLFSGNEQFF
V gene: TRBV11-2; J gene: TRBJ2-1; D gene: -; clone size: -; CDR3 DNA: TGTGCCAGCACAAAAACTAGGGTTCCCTACAATGAGCAGTTCTTC; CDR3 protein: CASTKTRVPYNEQFF
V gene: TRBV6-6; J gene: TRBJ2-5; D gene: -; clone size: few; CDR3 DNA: TGTGCCAGCAGTCGGGACTTAGAGGAGACCCAGTACTTC; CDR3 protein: CASSRDLEETQYF
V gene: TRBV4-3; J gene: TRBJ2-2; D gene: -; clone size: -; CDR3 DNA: TGCGCCAGCAGAACAGGACAGACGAACACCGGGGAGCTGTTTTTT; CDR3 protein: CASRTGQTNTGELFF
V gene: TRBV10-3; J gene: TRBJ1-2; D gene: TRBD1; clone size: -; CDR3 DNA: TGTGCCATCAGTGAGAGGACAGGGTCCTATGGCTACACCTTC; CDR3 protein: CAISERTGSYGYTF
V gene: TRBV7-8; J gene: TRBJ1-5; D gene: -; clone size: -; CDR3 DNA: TGTGCCAGCAGCTTAGCGGTAACGAGGGTTAGTAACAATCAGCCCCAGCATTTT; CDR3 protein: CASSLAVTRVSNNQPQHF
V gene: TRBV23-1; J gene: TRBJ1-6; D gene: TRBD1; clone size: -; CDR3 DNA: TGCGCCAGCAGTCAATGGGACAGGGAGGATAATTCACCCCTCCACTTT; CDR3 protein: CASSQWDREDNSPLHF
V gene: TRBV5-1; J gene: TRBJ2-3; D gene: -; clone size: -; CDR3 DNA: TGCGCCAGCAGCTTGGGGCTTCGGGGTTCCACAGATACGCAGTATTTT; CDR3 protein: CASSLGLRGSTDTQYF
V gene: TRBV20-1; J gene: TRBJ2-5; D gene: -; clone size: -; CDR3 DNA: TGCAGTGCTAGTAGCGGAGCCCAAGAGACCCAGTACTTC; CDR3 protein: CSASSGAQETQYF
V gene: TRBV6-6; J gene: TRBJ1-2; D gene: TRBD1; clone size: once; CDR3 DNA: TGTGCCAGCAGAGAACAGGGGGGGATCTATGGCTACACCTTC; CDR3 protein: CASREQGGIYGYTF
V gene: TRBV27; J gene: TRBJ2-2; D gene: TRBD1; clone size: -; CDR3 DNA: TGTGCCAGCAGGAACTATCAGGGGGTAGGGACCGGGGAGCTGTTTTTT; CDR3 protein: CASRNYQGVGTGELFF
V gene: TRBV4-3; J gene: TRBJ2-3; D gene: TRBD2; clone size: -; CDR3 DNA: TGCGCCAGCAGCCAAGATTCGGCGGGAGCTACAGATACGCAGTATTTT; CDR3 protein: CASSQDSAGATDTQYF
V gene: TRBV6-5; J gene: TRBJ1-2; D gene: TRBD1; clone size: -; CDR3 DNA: TGTGCCAGCAGGGAGGACAGGGCGTATGGCTACACCTTC; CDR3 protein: CASREDRAYGYTF
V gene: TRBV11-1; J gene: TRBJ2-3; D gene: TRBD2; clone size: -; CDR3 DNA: TGTGCCAGCAGCTTTCGGACTAGCGGGATTGCAGATACGCAGTATTTT; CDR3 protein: CASSFRTSGIADTQYF
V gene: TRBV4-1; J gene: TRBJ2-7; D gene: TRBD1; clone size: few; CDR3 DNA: TGCGCCAGCAGCCCCCCTAACGGACAGGGACTTTACGAGCAGTACTTC; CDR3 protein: CASSPPNGQGLYEQYF
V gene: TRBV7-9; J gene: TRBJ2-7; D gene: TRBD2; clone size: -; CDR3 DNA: TGTGCCAGCAGCTTAGTGCGGACCGGGAGGCTCGAGCAGTACTTC; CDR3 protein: CASSLVRTGRLEQYF
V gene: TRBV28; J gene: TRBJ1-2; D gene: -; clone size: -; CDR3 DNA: TGTGCCAGCAGTTTAACGACAGGTAGTATAATCAACTATGGCTACACCTTC; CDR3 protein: CASSLTTGSIINYGYTF
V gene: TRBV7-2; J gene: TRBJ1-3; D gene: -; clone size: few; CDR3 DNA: TGTGCCAGCAGCCCTAGTGTGGGTACTGGAAACACCATATATTTT; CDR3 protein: CASSPSVGTGNTIYF
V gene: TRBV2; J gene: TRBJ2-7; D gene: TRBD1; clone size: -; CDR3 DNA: TGTGCCAGCAGTGAAAGGGGGCAGATCTACGAGCAGTACTTC; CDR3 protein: CASSERGQIYEQYF
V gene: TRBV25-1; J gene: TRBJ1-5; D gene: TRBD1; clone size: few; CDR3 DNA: TGTGCCAGCAGCCCATCCGGGACAGGGGGCAATCAGCCCCAGCATTTT; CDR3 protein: CASSPSGTGGNQPQHF
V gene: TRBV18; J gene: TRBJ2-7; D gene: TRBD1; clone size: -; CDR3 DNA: TGTGCCAGCTCAGCCCCGGGACAGGGGGCCTACGAGCAGTACTTC; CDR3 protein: CASSAPGQGAYEQYF
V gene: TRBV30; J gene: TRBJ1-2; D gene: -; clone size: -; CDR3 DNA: TGTGCCTGGATCCCCGACAGGAACTATGGCTACACCTTC; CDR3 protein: CAWIPDRNYGYTF
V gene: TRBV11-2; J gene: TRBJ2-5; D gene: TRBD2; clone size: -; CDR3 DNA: TGTGCCAGCAGCTTACGGGATCGTGGGGTAGCGGGATTGGGAGAGACCCAGTACTTC; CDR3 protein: CASSLRDRGVAGLGETQYF
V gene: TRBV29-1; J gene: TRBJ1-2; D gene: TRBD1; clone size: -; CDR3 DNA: TGCAGCGTTTTAACAGGGGCAGACTATGGCTACACCTTC; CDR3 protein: CSVLTGADYGYTF
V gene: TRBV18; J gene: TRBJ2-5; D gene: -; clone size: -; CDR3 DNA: TGTGCCAGCTCACCATCGGGGTACCAAGAGACCCAGTACTTC; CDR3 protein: CASSPSGYQETQYF
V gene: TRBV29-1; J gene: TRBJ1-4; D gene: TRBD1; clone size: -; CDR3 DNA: TGCAGCGTTTTCGTCATAGGGACAGCGAGTGAAAAACTGTTTTTT; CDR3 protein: CSVFVIGTASEKLFF
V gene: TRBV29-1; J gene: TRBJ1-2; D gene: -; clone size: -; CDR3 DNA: TGCAGCGTTGGTGAGGGGGACTATGGCTACACCTTC; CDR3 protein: CSVGEGDYGYTF
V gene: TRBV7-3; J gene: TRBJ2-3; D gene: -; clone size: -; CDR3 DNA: TGTGCCAGCAGCTCACGGGGCACAGATACGCAGTATTTT; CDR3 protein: CASSSRGTDTQYF
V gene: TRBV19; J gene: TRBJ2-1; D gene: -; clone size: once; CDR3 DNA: TGTGCCAGTAGTATAGTCACAGGAGGGTTAGGAGAGCAGTTCTTC; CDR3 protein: CASSIVTGGLGEQFF
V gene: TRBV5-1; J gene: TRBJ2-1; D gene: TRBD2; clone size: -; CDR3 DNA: TGCGCCAGCAGCTTGATAGGGGGGACTAGCGGGAGGCGTGAGCAGTTCTTC; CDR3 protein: CASSLIGGTSGRREQFF